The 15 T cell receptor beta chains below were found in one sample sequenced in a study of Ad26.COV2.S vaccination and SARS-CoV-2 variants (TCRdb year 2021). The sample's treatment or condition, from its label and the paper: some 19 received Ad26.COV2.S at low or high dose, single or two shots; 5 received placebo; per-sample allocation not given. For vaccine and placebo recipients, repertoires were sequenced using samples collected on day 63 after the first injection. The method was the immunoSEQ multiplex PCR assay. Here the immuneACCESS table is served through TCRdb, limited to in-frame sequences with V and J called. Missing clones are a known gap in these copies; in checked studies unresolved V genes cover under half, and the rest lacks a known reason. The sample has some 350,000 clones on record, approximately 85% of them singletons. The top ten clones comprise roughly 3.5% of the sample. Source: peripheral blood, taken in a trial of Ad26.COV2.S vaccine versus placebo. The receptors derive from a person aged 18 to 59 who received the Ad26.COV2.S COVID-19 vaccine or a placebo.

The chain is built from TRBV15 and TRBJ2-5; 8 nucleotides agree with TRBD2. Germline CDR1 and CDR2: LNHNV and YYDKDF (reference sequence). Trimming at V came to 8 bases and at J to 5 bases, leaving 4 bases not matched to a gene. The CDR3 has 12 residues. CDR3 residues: CATAAGGETQYF. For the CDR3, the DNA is TGTGCCACCGCGGCGGGAGGTGAGACCCAGTACTTC.

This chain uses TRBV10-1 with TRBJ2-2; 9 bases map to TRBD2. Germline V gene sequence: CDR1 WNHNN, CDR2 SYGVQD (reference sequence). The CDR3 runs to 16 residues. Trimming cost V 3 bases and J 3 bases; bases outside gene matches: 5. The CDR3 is CASSDNLAGDTGELFF. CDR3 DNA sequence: TGCGCCAGCAGTGACAACTTAGCGGGGGACACCGGGGAGCTGTTTTTT.

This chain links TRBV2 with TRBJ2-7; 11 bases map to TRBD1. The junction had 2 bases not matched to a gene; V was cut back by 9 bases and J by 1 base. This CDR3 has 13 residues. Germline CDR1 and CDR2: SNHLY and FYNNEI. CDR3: CARGTGGSYEQYF. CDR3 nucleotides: TGTGCCAGAGGGACAGGGGGATCCTACGAGCAGTACTTC. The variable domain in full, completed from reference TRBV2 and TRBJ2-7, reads EPEVTQTPSHQVTQMGQEVILRCVPISNHLYFYWYRQILGQKVEFLVSFYNNEISEKSEIFDDQFSVERPDGSNFTLKIRSTKLEDSAMYFCARGTGGSYEQYFGPGTRLTVT.

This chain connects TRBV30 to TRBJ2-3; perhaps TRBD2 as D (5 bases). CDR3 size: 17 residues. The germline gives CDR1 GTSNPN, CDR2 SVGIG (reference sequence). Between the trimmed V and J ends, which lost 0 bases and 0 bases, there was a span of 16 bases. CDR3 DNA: TGTGCCTGGAGTGTACTGGGCAGCGGTCCTAGCACAGATACGCAGTATTTT. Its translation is CAWSVLGSGPSTDTQYF.

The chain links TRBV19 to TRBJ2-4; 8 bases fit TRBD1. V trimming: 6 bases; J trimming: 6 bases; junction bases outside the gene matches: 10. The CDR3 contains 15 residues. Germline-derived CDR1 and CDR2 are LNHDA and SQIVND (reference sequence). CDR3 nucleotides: TGTGCCAGTAGCCATCCGGACAGGGTGTTAAACATTCAGTACTTC. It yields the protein CASSHPDRVLNIQYF.

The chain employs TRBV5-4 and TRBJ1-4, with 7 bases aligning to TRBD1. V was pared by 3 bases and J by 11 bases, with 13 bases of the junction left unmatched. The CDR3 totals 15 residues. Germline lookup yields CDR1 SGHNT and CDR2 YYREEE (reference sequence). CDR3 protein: CASSYAGGEGSKLFF. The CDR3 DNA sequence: TGTGCCAGCAGCTATGCAGGGGGTGAGGGAAGTAAACTGTTTTTT.

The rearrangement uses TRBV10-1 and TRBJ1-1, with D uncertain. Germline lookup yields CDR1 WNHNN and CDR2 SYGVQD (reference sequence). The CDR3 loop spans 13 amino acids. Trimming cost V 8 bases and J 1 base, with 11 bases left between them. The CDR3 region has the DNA TGCGCCAGCCGTCAATCTACGAACACTGAAGCTTTCTTT. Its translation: CASRQSTNTEAFF.

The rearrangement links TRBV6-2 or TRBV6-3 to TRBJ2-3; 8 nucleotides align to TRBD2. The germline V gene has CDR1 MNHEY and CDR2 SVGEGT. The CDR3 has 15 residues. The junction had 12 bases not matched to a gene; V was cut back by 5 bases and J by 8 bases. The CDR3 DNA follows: TGTGCCAGCAGTGTTAGCGGGATGCGGGGGGTTACGCAGTATTTT. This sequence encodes CASSVSGMRGVTQYF.

CDR3 nucleotide sequence: TGCGCCAGCAGCTTGGAAGGTTTCGCGAACACCGGGGAGCTGTTTTTT. The encoded protein is CASSLEGFANTGELFF. The V call is TRBV5-1, the J call TRBJ2-2, with D uncertain. This CDR3 region has 16 residues. The V end lost 0 bases, the J end lost 0 bases, and 9 bases lay between the germline ends. Germline CDR1 SGHRS, CDR2 YFSETQ.

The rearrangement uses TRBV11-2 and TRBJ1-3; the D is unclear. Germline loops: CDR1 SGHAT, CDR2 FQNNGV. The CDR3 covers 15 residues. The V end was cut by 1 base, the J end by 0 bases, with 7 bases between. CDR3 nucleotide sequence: TGTGCCAGCAGCTTAGGCTTAAGCTCTGGAAACACCATATATTTT. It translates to CASSLGLSSGNTIYF.

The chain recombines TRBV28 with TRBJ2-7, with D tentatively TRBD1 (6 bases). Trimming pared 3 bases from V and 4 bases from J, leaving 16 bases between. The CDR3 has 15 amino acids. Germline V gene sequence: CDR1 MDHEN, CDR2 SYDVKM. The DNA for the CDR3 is TGTGCCAGCAGTTTTCGCCAGGGGTGGTGGTACGAGCAGTACTTC. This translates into CASSFRQGWWYEQYF.

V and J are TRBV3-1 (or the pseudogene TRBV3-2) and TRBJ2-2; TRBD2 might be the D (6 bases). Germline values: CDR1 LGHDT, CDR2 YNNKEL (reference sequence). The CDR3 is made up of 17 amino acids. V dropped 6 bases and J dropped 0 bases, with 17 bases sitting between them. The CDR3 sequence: CASSLRRERANTGELFF. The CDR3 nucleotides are TGTGCCAGCAGTTTAAGGAGGGAAAGGGCGAACACCGGGGAGCTGTTTTTT.

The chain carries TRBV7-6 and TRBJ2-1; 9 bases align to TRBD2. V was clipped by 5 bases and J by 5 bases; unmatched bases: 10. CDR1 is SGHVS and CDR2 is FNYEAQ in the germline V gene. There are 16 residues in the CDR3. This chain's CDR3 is CASSPISGSLNNEQFF. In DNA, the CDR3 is TGTGCCAGCAGCCCGATTAGCGGGAGTCTCAACAATGAGCAGTTCTTC. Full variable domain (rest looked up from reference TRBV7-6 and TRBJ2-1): GAGVSQSPRYKVTKRGQDVALRCDPISGHVSLYWYRQALGQGPEFLTYFNYEAQQDKSGLPNDRFSAERPEGSISTLTIQRTEQRDSAMYRCASSPISGSLNNEQFFGPGTRLTVL.

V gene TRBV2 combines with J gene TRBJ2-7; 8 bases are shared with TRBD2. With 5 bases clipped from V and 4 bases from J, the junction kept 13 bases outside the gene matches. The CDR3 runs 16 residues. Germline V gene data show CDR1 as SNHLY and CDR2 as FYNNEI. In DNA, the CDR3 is TGTGCCAGCAGTCCCCGCACGGGGGGGCTTACTTACGAGCAGTACTTC. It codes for CASSPRTGGLTYEQYF.

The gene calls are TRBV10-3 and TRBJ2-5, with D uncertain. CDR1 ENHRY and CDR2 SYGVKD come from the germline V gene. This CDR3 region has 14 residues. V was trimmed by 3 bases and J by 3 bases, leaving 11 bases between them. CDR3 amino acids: CAISEGRIKETQYF. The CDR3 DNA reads TGTGCCATCAGTGAAGGCAGGATAAAAGAGACCCAGTACTTC.